This TCR beta chain was identified during a study of T-cell reconstitution after alpha-beta-depleted transplantation in children. Library preparation (for TCRbeta) was performed with unique molecular identifiers. TCRdb reanalysed the PCR reads using MiXCR and keeps one entry per CDR3 protein. Of 300,000 to 400,000 distinct CDR3 sequences listed, about an eighth are singletons. This clonotype was detected ten times or more. Per germline, CDR1 DFQATT and CDR2 SNEGSKA (reference sequence). This CDR3 contains 13 residues. The V end lost 3 bases, the J end lost 2 bases, and 9 bases lay between the germline ends.

This sequence was found in a human donor who donated a stem cell graft to a child with Fanconi anemia. The chain recombines TRBV20-1 with TRBJ2-3; unclear D gene. The sequences come from PBMCs, collected from the stem cell graft. The DNA of the CDR3 is TGCAGTGCTAGTTACCGGGTCACAGATACGCAGTATTTT. As protein: CSASYRVTDTQYF.